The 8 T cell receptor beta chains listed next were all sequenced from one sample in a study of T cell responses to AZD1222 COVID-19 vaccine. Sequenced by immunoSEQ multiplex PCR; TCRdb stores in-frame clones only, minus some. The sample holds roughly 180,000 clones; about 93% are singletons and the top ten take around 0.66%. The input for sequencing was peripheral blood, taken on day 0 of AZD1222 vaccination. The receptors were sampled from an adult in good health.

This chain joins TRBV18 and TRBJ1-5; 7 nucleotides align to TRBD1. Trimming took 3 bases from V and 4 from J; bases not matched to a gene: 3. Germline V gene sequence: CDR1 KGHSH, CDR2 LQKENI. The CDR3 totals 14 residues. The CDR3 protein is CASSPRQGNQPQHF. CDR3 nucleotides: TGTGCCAGCTCACCTCGACAGGGAAATCAGCCCCAGCATTTT.

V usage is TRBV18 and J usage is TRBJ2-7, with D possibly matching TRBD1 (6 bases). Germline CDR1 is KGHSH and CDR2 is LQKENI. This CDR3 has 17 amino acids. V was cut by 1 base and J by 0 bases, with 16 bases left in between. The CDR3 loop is CASSPRPKQGVSYEQYF. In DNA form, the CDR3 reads TGTGCCAGCTCACCACGCCCGAAACAGGGAGTCTCCTACGAGCAGTACTTC.

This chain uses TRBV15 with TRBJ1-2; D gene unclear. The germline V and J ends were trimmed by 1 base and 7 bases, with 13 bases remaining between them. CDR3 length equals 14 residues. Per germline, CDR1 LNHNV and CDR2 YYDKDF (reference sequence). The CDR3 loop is CATSRGKDTSGYTF. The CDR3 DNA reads TGTGCCACCAGCAGAGGGAAAGACACCAGTGGCTACACCTTC.

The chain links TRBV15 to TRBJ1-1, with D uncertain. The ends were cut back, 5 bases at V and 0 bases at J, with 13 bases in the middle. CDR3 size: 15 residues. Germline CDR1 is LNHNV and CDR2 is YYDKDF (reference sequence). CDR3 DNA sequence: TGTGCCACCAGCCCCGTGGACCGAGTGAACACTGAAGCTTTCTTT. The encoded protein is CATSPVDRVNTEAFF. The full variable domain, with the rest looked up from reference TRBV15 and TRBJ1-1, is DAMVIQNPRYQVTQFGKPVTLSCSQTLNHNVMYWYQQKSSQAPKLLFHYYDKDFNNEADTPDNFQSRRPNTSFCFLDIRSPGLGDTAMYLCATSPVDRVNTEAFFGQGTRLTVV.

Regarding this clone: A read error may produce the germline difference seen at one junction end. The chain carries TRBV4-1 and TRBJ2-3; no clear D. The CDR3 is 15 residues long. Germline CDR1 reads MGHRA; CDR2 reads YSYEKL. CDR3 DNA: TGCGCCAGCAGCCAGGAAACTACAAAACCGCATTCCAGGAATTTT. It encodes CASSQETTKPHSRNF.

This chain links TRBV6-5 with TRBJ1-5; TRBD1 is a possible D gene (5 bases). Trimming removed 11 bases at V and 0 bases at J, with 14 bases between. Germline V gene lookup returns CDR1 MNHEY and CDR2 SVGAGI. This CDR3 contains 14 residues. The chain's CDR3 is CAGGTAYSNQPQHF. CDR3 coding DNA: TGTGCCGGAGGGACGGCTTATAGCAATCAGCCCCAGCATTTT.

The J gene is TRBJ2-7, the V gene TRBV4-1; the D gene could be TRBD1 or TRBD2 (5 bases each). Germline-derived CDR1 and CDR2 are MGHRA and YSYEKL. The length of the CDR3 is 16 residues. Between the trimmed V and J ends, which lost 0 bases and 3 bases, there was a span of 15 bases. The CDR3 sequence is CASSQDLPGPHYEQYF. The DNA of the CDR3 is TGCGCCAGCAGCCAAGACTTGCCGGGGCCACACTACGAGCAGTACTTC.

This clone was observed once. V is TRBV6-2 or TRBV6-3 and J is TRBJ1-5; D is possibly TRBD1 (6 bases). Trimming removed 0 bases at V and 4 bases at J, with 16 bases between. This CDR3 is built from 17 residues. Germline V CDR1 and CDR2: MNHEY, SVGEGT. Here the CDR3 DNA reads TGTGCCAGCAGTTACTCGACCGGGGGCGCGAAGAATCAGCCCCAGCATTTT. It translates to CASSYSTGGAKNQPQHF.